One and the same sample provided the 26 T cell receptor beta chains below, sequenced in a study of shared clonotypes between healthy human individuals. The data were produced by immunoSEQ multiplex PCR, yet TCRdb's version contains in-frame clones alone and is incomplete. Here the sample spans about 2.4 million clones, 93% being singletons. The sample comprised naive CD4+ T cells from PBMCs. The subset denotes: CD45RA+ positively selected. Receptor source: a man between 18 and 29 years old in good health. Some clones in this sample may be carry-over from other donors' samples.

This chain joins TRBV2 and TRBJ1-5; 7 bases fit TRBD1. The CDR3 is made up of 15 amino acids. The trim removed 6 bases at V and 1 base at J, leaving 6 bases unmatched. Germline assignment: CDR1 SNHLY and CDR2 FYNNEI. The CDR3 DNA sequence: TGTGCCAGCAGCGCAGGGACAGCGAGCAATCAGCCCCAGCATTTT. Protein: CASSAGTASNQPQHF.

The rearrangement joins TRBV30 to TRBJ2-5; 11 bases agree with TRBD2. Germline lookup yields CDR1 GTSNPN and CDR2 SVGIG (reference sequence). CDR3 size: 14 residues. After removal of 7 bases from V and 4 bases from J, the junction contained 8 bases not matched to a gene. The CDR3, as DNA: TGTGCCTCCCCCTTGACTAGCGGGACAGAGACCCAGTACTTC. Its translation is CASPLTSGTETQYF.

V usage is TRBV7-9 and J usage is TRBJ1-6, with D perhaps matching TRBD1 (5 bases). This CDR3 is 17 amino acids long. With 5 bases removed from V and 4 bases from J, the gap between germline ends came to 18 bases. Per germline, CDR1 SEHNR and CDR2 FQNEAQ (reference sequence). The CDR3 bases are TGTGCCAGCAGCCGACTACCAGGGACGGGTTATAATTCACCCCTCCACTTT. It translates to CASSRLPGTGYNSPLHF.

The V and J genes are TRBV10-3 and TRBJ2-7, with 10 bases lining up with TRBD1. The CDR3 extends over 14 amino acids. The V and J ends lost 8 bases and 2 bases, in that order; junction bases with no gene match: 6. Germline CDR1 ENHRY, CDR2 SYGVKD. The CDR3 nucleotides read TGTGCCATCGAAGGGGACAGGGGTACCTACGAGCAGTACTTC. Translation: CAIEGDRGTYEQYF.

The rearrangement links TRBV2 to TRBJ2-3, with 7 positions matching TRBD2. CDR3 size: 15 residues. With 4 bases clipped from V and 2 bases from J, the junction kept 6 bases outside the gene matches. CDR1 SNHLY and CDR2 FYNNEI come from the germline V gene. CDR3 residues: CASSGLARHTDTQYF. Here the CDR3 DNA reads TGTGCCAGCAGTGGACTAGCACGTCACACAGATACGCAGTATTTT.

The V call is TRBV30, the J call TRBJ2-3; D is uncertain. The CDR3 spans 14 residues. Germline V CDR1 and CDR2: GTSNPN, SVGIG (reference sequence). The ends were cut back, 6 bases at V and 0 bases at J, with 13 bases in the middle. Here the CDR3 DNA reads TGTGCCTGTAAATCCGGGCCGAGCACAGATACGCAGTATTTT. Protein sequence: CACKSGPSTDTQYF. Complete variable domain (other parts from reference TRBV30 and TRBJ2-3): SQTIHQWPATLVQPVGSPLSLECTVEGTSNPNLYWYRQAAGRGLQLLFYSVGIGQISSEVPQNLSASRPQDRQFILSSKKLLLSDSGFYLCACKSGPSTDTQYFGPGTRLTVL.

This clone was picked up one time. The chain joins TRBV9 to TRBJ2-1; D may be TRBD2 (7 bases). This CDR3 is built from 14 residues. From germline, CDR1 is SGDLS and CDR2 YYNGEE. V was pared by 2 bases and J by 9 bases, with 15 bases between. CDR3 bases: TGTGCCAGCAGCGTCTCCGGGGGGCTGAGTGAGCAGTTCTTC. This encodes CASSVSGGLSEQFF.

This clone was seen once. The chain links TRBV7-2 to TRBJ1-1; no definite D call. The V gene lost 1 base and the J gene lost 4 bases, with 10 bases spanning the gap. This CDR3 spans 14 amino acids. The germline V gene encodes CDR1 SGHTA and CDR2 FQGNSA. As DNA, the CDR3 is TGTGCCAGCAGCTTAGGGGAGAGGAGCACTGAAGCTTTCTTT. Protein sequence: CASSLGERSTEAFF.

This clone has a single count. The rearrangement links TRBV6-6 to TRBJ1-2; 9 positions match TRBD1. This CDR3 is built from 13 residues. The ends lost 5 bases at V and 5 bases at J; junction bases unmatched: 3. In germline, CDR1 is MNHNY, CDR2 SVGAGI (reference sequence). CDR3 bases: TGTGCCAGCAGTCAGGGACAGGGTTATGGCTACACCTTC. Translating it yields CASSQGQGYGYTF.

The gene calls are TRBV4-3 and TRBJ2-3; 10 bases fit TRBD2. The CDR3 covers 16 residues. Germline trimming cut 1 base from V and 5 bases from J; bases unmatched to any gene: 6. CDR1 is LGHNA, CDR2 YSLEER, per germline. The CDR3 here is CASSQGTSGRGDTQYF. The CDR3 DNA follows: TGCGCCAGCAGCCAAGGGACTAGCGGCCGAGGAGATACGCAGTATTTT.

The chain uses TRBV28 and TRBJ1-1; 7 nucleotides match TRBD1. Germline CDR1 reads MDHEN; CDR2 reads SYDVKM. The CDR3 length is 17 residues. The J segment lost 0 bases and the V segment lost 7 bases, leaving 14 bases of the junction unmatched. CDR3 DNA: TGTGCCAGCACTGAGTGGCGGGACAGCATTATGAACACTGAAGCTTTCTTT. It encodes CASTEWRDSIMNTEAFF.

The chain carries TRBV5-4 and TRBJ2-1; either TRBD1 or TRBD2 may fit D (5 bases each). From germline, CDR1 is SGHNT and CDR2 YYREEE (reference sequence). The CDR3 length is 17 residues. With 3 bases removed from V and 0 bases from J, the gap between germline ends came to 16 bases. The CDR3, as DNA: TGTGCCAGCAGCTCATCGCCGGGACCCAGCTCCTACAATGAGCAGTTCTTC. It encodes CASSSSPGPSSYNEQFF.

This chain uses TRBV18 with TRBJ2-5; 7 bases map to TRBD2. Germline values: CDR1 KGHSH, CDR2 LQKENI. V lost 8 bases and J lost 0; bases outside the gene matches: 6. The CDR3 sequence is 14 residues long. CDR3 sequence reads: CASVAGEYQETQYF. CDR3 bases: TGTGCCAGCGTGGCGGGGGAGTACCAAGAGACCCAGTACTTC. Combining the CDR3 with reference TRBV18 and TRBJ2-5 gives the whole variable domain NAGVMQNPRHLVRRRGQEARLRCSPMKGHSHVYWYRQLPEEGLKFMVYLQKENIIDESGMPKERFSAEFPKEGPSILRIQQVVRGDSAAYFCASVAGEYQETQYFGPGTRLLVL.

The DNA of the CDR3 is TGCAGCGTTGGTCCGGACGGAAACACCATATATTTT. Its protein product is CSVGPDGNTIYF. The genes are TRBV29-1 and TRBJ1-3; no reliable D call. Germline values: CDR1 SQVTM, CDR2 ANQGSEA. Deletions cut 4 bases from V and 4 bases from J, with 8 bases between. The CDR3 extends over 12 amino acids.

This rearrangement joins TRBV18 to TRBJ1-3, with 11 positions matching TRBD1. V shed 5 bases, J shed 0 bases, and the junction held 3 bases outside the gene matches. This CDR3 spans 16 amino acids. CDR1 KGHSH and CDR2 LQKENI come from the germline V gene. The CDR3 DNA is TGTGCCAGCTCAACCGGGACAGGGGGCTCTGGAAACACCATATATTTT. This encodes CASSTGTGGSGNTIYF.

This sequence joins TRBV4-3 and TRBJ2-2, with TRBD2 as a possible D gene (5 bases). The CDR3 covers 16 residues. Looked up from germline, CDR1 is LGHNA and CDR2 is YSLEER. V gave up 2 bases and J gave up 1 base, with 11 bases separating them. CDR3 residues: CASSQPRGLNTGELFF. CDR3 in DNA: TGCGCCAGCAGCCAACCCCGAGGACTGAACACCGGGGAGCTGTTTTTT.

The J gene is TRBJ2-1, the V gene TRBV5-4; D assignment may be TRBD1 or TRBD2 (6 bases each). This CDR3 region has 15 residues. Germline assignment: CDR1 SGHNT and CDR2 YYREEE (reference sequence). Trimming took off 4 bases at V and 5 bases at J, with 16 bases between the two ends. The CDR3 coding sequence is TGTGCCAGCAGCCTCCCCCCCGGGGGCAACAATGAGCAGTTCTTC. Residues: CASSLPPGGNNEQFF.

Comments on this clone: Other DNA variants within this sample encode the same CDR3. The CDR3 sequence: CASSLGAGEGQPQHF. CDR3 in DNA: TGCGCCAGCAGCTTGGGGGCAGGGGAAGGGCAGCCCCAGCATTTT. J is TRBJ1-5 and V is TRBV5-1, with TRBD1 as a possible D gene (6 bases). Trimming removed 0 bases from V and 7 bases from J, with 14 bases in between. The CDR3 covers 15 residues. CDR1 and CDR2 from the germline V gene are SGHRS and YFSETQ.

The V gene is TRBV5-4, the J gene TRBJ2-2, with 8 bases that match TRBD2. CDR3 size: 14 residues. Germline CDR1 is SGHNT and CDR2 is YYREEE (reference sequence). V trimming: 7 bases; J trimming: 3 bases; junction bases outside the gene matches: 5. CDR3: CASSGRAYTGELFF. CDR3 sequence (DNA): TGTGCCAGCTCCGGGAGGGCCTACACCGGGGAGCTGTTTTTT. The whole variable domain, remainder taken from reference TRBV5-4 and TRBJ2-2, is ETGVTQSPTHLIKTRGQQVTLRCSSQSGHNTVSWYQQALGQGPQFIFQYYREEENGRGNFPPRFSGLQFPNYSSELNVNALELDDSALYLCASSGRAYTGELFFGEGSRLTVL.

V and J are TRBV11-1 and TRBJ2-2; D gene unclear. CDR1 and CDR2 from the germline V gene are SGHAT and FQDESV (reference sequence). CDR3 length: 15 residues. Trimming shortened V by 5 bases and J by 2 bases, and 12 bases separated the two germline ends. CDR3 sequence reads: CASSLWTANTGELFF. CDR3 in DNA: TGTGCCAGCAGCCTGTGGACGGCCAACACCGGGGAGCTGTTTTTT.

A single count supports this clone. J is TRBJ2-7 and V is TRBV28; D is unclear. The CDR3 extends over 8 amino acids. Trimming took 8 bases from V and 9 from J, leaving 5 bases between them. Germline CDR1 reads MDHEN; CDR2 reads SYDVKM. This CDR3 is CASGVQYF. Here the CDR3 DNA reads TGTGCCAGCGGGGTGCAGTACTTC.

This chain joins TRBV19 and TRBJ2-1; perhaps TRBD1 as D (5 bases). This CDR3 has 13 amino acids. Germline-derived CDR1 and CDR2 are LNHDA and SQIVND (reference sequence). Trimming took off 0 bases at V and 14 bases at J, with 14 bases between the two ends. The CDR3 sequence: CASSIDPSGREFF. As DNA, the CDR3 is TGTGCCAGTAGTATAGACCCTAGTGGCAGGGAGTTCTTC.

The genes are TRBV19 and TRBJ1-1; D unclear. V lost 5 bases, J lost 5 bases, and 18 bases lay in between. The V gene's germline CDR1 is LNHDA and CDR2 SQIVND (reference sequence). The CDR3 consists of 15 residues. The CDR3 loop is CASSRGPLAGTEAFF. CDR3 nucleotide sequence: TGTGCCAGTAGTCGCGGTCCTCTCGCGGGTACTGAAGCTTTCTTT.

The chain carries TRBV11-2 and TRBJ2-7; 10 nucleotides match TRBD2. V lost 4 bases and J lost 9; bases outside the gene matches: 12. The germline V gene encodes CDR1 SGHAT and CDR2 FQNNGV. This CDR3 region has 15 residues. CDR3 sequence: CASSSSPSEREGQYF. In DNA, the CDR3 is TGTGCCAGCAGCTCCAGCCCCTCGGAGCGGGAGGGGCAGTACTTC.

The rearrangement links TRBV5-1 to TRBJ1-1; 8 bases align to TRBD1. This CDR3 is 14 amino acids long. Trimming removed 1 base from V and 4 bases from J; junction bases left unmatched: 3. Germline V CDR1 and CDR2: SGHRS, YFSETQ. The CDR3 region is CASSLTGGPTEAFF. CDR3 in DNA: TGCGCCAGCAGCTTGACAGGGGGGCCCACTGAAGCTTTCTTT.

The V and J genes are TRBV28 and TRBJ1-1; D perhaps matches TRBD1 (5 bases). The CDR3 is 15 amino acids. Germline values: CDR1 MDHEN, CDR2 SYDVKM. Trimming shortened V by 6 bases and J by 0 bases, and 14 bases separated the two germline ends. CDR3 in DNA: TGTGCCAGCAGCCTTCTTGGACAACTGAACACTGAAGCTTTCTTT. Translation: CASSLLGQLNTEAFF.